This T cell receptor (beta chain) was obtained from a study of control samples from healthy donors and cancer patients (dated by TCRdb to about 2020). The library came from the immunoSEQ multiplex PCR assay. TCRdb mirrors the immuneACCESS table, restricted to in-frame sequences. Some clones are absent from its copies; in checked studies, under half trace to an unresolved V gene, and the reason for the others is unknown. The sample table contains about 160,000 clones; only one count was recorded for 94% of them. Clones ranked in the top ten supply 11% to 15% of the sample. Concerning this clone itself: Its antigen remains unidentified. Within one base of it there is no much larger clone, and no base qualities were kept.

The germline V gene provides CDR1 MGHRA and CDR2 YSYEKL. Inclusive of the bounding cysteine and phenylalanine, the CDR3 is 15 residues long. The entry retains the CDR3 DNA only, 45 bases that are in frame from base 1. V is clipped by 0 bases and J by 7 bases, and the sequence between their germline boundaries is 15 bases long. The sequence joins TRBV4-1 to TRBJ2-5, with a weak D call of TRBD2 (5 bases match). This TCR was recovered from a man in his fifties or sixties with colorectal cancer. Specimen: PBMCs. The bases read TGCGCCAGCAGCCAAGAGTCCGAGGGTCTCGGGACCCAGTACTTC. It is translated as CASSQESEGLGTQYF.